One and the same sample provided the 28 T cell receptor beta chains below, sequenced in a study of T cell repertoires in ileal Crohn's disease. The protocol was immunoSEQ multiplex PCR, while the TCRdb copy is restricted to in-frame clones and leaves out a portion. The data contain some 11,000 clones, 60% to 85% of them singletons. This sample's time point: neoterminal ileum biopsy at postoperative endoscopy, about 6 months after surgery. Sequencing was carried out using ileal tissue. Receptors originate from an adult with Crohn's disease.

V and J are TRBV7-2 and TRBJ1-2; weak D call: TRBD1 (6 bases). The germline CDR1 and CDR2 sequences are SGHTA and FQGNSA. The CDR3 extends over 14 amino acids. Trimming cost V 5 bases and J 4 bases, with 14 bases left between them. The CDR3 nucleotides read TGTGCCAGCAGCCAGGGGTGGGGTCCCTATGGCTACACCTTC. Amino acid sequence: CASSQGWGPYGYTF.

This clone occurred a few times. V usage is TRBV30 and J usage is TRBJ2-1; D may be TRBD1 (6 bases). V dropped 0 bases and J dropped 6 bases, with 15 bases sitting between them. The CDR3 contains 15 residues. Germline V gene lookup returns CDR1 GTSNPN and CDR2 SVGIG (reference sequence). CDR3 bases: TGTGCCTGGAGTGTACAGGGCCTGGGGATCAATGAGCAGTTCTTC. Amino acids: CAWSVQGLGINEQFF.

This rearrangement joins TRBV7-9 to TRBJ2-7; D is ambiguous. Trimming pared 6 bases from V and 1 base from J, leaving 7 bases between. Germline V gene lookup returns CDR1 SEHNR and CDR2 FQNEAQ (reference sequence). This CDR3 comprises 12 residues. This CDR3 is CASRSNSYEQYF. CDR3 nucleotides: TGTGCCAGCAGGAGCAATTCCTACGAGCAGTACTTC.

CDR3 amino acids: CASSSGDYGYTF. The CDR3 DNA follows: TGCGCCAGCTCCTCCGGGGACTATGGCTACACCTTC. The rearrangement links TRBV10-2 to TRBJ1-2; D gene unclear. The V and J ends lost 8 bases and 3 bases respectively, with 10 bases between them. Germline V gene data show CDR1 as WSHSY and CDR2 as SAAADI. The CDR3 extends over 12 amino acids.

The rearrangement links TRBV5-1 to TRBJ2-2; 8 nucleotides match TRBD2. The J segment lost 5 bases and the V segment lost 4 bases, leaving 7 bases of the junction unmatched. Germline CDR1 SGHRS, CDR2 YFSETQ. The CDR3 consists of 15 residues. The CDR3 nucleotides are TGCGCCAGCAGCCCCGGGGGGGCAATTACCGGGGAGCTGTTTTTT. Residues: CASSPGGAITGELFF. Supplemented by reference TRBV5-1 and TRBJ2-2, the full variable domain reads KAGVTQTPRYLIKTRGQQVTLSCSPISGHRSVSWYQQTPGQGLQFLFEYFSETQRNKGNFPGRFSGRQFSNSRSEMNVSTLELGDSALYLCASSPGGAITGELFFGEGSRLTVL.

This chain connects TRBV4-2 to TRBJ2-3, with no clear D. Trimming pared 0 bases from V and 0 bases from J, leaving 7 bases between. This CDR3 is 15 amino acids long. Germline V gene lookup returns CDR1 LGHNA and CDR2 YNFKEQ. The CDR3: CASSQERVSTDTQYF. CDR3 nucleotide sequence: TGTGCCAGCAGCCAAGAACGAGTTAGCACAGATACGCAGTATTTT.

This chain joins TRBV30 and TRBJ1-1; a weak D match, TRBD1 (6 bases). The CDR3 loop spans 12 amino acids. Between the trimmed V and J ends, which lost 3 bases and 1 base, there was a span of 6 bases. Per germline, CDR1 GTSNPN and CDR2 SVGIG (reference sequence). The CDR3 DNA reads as TGTGCCTGGAGGGGGGCGAACACTGAAGCTTTCTTT. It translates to CAWRGANTEAFF.

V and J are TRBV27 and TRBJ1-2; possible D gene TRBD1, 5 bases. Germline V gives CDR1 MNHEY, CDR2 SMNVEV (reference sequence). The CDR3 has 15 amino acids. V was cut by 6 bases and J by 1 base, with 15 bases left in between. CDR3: CASRVGGVNNYGYTF. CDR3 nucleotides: TGTGCCAGCAGGGTTGGAGGGGTGAATAACTATGGCTACACCTTC.

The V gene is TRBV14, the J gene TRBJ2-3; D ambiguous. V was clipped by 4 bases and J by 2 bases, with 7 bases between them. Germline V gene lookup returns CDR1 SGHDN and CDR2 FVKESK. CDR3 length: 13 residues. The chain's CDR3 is CASSLTYTDTQYF. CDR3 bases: TGTGCCAGCAGCCTGACATACACAGATACGCAGTATTTT.

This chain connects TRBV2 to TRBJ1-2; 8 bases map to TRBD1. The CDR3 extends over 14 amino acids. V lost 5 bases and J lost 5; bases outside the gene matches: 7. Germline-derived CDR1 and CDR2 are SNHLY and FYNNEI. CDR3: CASSQDREGYGYTF. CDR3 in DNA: TGTGCCAGCAGTCAGGACAGGGAGGGATATGGCTACACCTTC.

This CDR3 is CATSRDEDSVSNQPQHF. CDR3 coding DNA: TGTGCCACCAGCAGAGATGAGGACTCAGTTAGCAATCAGCCCCAGCATTTT. V usage is TRBV15 and J usage is TRBJ1-5, with no clear D. Per the germline V gene, CDR1 is LNHNV and CDR2 is YYDKDF (reference sequence). The CDR3 loop spans 17 amino acids. V was trimmed by 0 bases and J by 0 bases, leaving 12 bases between them.

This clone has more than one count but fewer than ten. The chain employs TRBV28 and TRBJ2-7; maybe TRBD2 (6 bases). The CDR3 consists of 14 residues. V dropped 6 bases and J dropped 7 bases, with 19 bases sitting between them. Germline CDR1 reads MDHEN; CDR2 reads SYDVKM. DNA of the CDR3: TGTGCCAGCAGCTCCCAGGACACGAGCGGGGAGCAGTACTTC. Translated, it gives CASSSQDTSGEQYF. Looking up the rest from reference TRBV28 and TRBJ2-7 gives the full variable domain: DVKVTQSSRYLVKRTGEKVFLECVQDMDHENMFWYRQDPGLGLRLIYFSYDVKMKEKGDIPEGYSVSREKKERFSLILESASTNQTSMYLCASSSQDTSGEQYFGPGTRLTVT.

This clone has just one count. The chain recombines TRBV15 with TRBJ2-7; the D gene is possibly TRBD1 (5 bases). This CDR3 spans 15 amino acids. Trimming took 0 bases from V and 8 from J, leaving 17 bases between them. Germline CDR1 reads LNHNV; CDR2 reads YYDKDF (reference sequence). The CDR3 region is CATSRERAGNRQQYF. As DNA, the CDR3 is TGTGCCACCAGCAGAGAAAGGGCAGGGAACAGGCAGCAGTACTTC.

In nucleotides, the CDR3 is TGTGCCAGCTCACCACAGACAGATATACGCGCTGAAGCTTTCTTT. This sequence encodes CASSPQTDIRAEAFF. V gene TRBV18 combines with J gene TRBJ1-1; D possibly corresponds to TRBD1 (5 bases). Trimming took 1 base from V and 6 from J, leaving 15 bases between them. CDR1 is KGHSH, CDR2 LQKENI, per germline. The CDR3 has 15 residues. Together with reference TRBV18 and TRBJ1-1, the CDR3 gives the full variable domain: NAGVMQNPRHLVRRRGQEARLRCSPMKGHSHVYWYRQLPEEGLKFMVYLQKENIIDESGMPKERFSAEFPKEGPSILRIQQVVRGDSAAYFCASSPQTDIRAEAFFGQGTRLTVV.

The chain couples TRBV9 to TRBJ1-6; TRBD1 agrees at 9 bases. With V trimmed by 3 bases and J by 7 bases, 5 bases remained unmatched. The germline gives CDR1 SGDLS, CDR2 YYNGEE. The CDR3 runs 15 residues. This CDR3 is CASSGGQGKNSPLHF. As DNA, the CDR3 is TGTGCCAGCAGCGGGGGACAGGGTAAGAATTCACCCCTCCACTTT.

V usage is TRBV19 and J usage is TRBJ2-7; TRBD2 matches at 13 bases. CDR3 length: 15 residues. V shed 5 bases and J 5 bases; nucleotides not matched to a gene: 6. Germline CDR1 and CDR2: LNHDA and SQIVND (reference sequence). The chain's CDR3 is CASSPGTSGANEQYF. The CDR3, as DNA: TGTGCCAGTAGTCCAGGGACTAGCGGGGCTAACGAGCAGTACTTC. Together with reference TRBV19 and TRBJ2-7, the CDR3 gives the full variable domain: DGGITQSPKYLFRKEGQNVTLSCEQNLNHDAMYWYRQDPGQGLRLIYYSQIVNDFQKGDIAEGYSVSREKKESFPLTVTSAQKNPTAFYLCASSPGTSGANEQYFGPGTRLTVT.

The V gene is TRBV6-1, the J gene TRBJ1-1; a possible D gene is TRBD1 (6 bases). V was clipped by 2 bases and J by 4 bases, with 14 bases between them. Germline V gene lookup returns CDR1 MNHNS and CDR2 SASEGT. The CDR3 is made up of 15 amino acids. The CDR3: CASSEWGGLVTEAFF. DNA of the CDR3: TGTGCCAGCAGTGAATGGGGGGGGCTGGTCACTGAAGCTTTCTTT.

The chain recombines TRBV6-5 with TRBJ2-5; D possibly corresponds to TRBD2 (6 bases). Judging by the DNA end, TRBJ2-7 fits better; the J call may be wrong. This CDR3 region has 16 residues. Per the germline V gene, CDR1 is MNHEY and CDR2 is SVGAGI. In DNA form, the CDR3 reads TGTGCCAGCAGTTACTCGCCCGGAGGGCTGACCTACGAGCAGTACTTC. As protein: CASSYSPGGLTYEQYF.

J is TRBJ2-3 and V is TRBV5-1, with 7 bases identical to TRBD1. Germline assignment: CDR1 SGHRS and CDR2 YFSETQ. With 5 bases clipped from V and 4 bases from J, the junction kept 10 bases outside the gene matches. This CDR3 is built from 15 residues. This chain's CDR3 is CASRPMTGTADTQYF. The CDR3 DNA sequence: TGCGCCAGCAGGCCAATGACAGGGACGGCAGATACGCAGTATTTT.

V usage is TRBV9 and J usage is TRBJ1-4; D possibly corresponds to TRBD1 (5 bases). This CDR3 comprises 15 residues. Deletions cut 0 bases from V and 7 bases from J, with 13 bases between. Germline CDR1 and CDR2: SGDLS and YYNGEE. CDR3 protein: CASSVDPGMREKLFF. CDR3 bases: TGTGCCAGCAGCGTAGATCCAGGGATGCGTGAAAAACTGTTTTTT.

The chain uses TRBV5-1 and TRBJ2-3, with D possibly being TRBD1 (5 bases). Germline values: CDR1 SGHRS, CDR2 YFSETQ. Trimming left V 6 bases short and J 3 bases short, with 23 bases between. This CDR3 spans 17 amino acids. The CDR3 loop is CASTVQAQGKQTDTQYF. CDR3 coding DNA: TGCGCCAGCACCGTCCAGGCCCAGGGCAAACAAACAGATACGCAGTATTTT.

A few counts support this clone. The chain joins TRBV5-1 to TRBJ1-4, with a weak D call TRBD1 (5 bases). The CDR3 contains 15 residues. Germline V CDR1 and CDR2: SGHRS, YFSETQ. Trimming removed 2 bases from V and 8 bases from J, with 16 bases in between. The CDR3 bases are TGCGCCAGCAGCTTTCGGGAGGGGTCAGGAGAAAAACTGTTTTTT. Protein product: CASSFREGSGEKLFF.

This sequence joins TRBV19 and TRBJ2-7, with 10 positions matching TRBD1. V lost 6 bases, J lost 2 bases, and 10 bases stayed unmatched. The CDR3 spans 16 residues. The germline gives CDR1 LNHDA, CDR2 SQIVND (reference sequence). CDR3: CASSLDAGTGAYEQYF. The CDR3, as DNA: TGTGCCAGTAGCCTAGACGCAGGGACAGGGGCCTACGAGCAGTACTTC.

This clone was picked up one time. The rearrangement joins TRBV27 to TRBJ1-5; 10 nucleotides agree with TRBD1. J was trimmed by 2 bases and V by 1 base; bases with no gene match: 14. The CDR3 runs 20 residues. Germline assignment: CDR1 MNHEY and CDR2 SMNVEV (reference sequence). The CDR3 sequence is CASSLYGTGDNVVGNQPQHF. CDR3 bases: TGTGCCAGCAGTTTATACGGGACAGGGGATAATGTGGTGGGCAATCAGCCCCAGCATTTT.

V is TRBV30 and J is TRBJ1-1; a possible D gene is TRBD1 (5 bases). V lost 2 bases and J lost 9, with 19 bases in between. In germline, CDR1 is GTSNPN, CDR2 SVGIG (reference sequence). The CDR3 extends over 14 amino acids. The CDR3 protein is CAWSTLDILKKAFF. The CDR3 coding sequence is TGTGCCTGGAGTACCCTGGACATCCTCAAGAAAGCTTTCTTT. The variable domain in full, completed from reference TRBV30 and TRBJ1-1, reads SQTIHQWPATLVQPVGSPLSLECTVEGTSNPNLYWYRQAAGRGLQLLFYSVGIGQISSEVPQNLSASRPQDRQFILSSKKLLLSDSGFYLCAWSTLDILKKAFFGQGTRLTVV.

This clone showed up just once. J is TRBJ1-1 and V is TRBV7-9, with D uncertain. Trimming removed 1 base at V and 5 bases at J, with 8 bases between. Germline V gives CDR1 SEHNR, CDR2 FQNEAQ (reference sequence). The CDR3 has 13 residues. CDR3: CASSLEEWTEAFF. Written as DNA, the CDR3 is TGTGCCAGCAGCTTAGAGGAGTGGACTGAAGCTTTCTTT.

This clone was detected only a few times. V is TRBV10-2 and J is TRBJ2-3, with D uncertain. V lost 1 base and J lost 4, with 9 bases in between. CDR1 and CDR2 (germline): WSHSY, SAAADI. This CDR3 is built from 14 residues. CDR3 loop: CASSEFQSPDTQYF. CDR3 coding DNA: TGCGCCAGCAGTGAGTTCCAGTCCCCAGATACGCAGTATTTT.

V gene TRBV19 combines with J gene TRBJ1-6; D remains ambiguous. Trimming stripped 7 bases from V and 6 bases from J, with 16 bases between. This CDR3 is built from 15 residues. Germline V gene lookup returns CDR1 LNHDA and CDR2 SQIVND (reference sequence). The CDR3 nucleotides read TGTGCCAGTATGGCGGGCCGACAAACTAATTCACCCCTCCACTTT. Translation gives CASMAGRQTNSPLHF.